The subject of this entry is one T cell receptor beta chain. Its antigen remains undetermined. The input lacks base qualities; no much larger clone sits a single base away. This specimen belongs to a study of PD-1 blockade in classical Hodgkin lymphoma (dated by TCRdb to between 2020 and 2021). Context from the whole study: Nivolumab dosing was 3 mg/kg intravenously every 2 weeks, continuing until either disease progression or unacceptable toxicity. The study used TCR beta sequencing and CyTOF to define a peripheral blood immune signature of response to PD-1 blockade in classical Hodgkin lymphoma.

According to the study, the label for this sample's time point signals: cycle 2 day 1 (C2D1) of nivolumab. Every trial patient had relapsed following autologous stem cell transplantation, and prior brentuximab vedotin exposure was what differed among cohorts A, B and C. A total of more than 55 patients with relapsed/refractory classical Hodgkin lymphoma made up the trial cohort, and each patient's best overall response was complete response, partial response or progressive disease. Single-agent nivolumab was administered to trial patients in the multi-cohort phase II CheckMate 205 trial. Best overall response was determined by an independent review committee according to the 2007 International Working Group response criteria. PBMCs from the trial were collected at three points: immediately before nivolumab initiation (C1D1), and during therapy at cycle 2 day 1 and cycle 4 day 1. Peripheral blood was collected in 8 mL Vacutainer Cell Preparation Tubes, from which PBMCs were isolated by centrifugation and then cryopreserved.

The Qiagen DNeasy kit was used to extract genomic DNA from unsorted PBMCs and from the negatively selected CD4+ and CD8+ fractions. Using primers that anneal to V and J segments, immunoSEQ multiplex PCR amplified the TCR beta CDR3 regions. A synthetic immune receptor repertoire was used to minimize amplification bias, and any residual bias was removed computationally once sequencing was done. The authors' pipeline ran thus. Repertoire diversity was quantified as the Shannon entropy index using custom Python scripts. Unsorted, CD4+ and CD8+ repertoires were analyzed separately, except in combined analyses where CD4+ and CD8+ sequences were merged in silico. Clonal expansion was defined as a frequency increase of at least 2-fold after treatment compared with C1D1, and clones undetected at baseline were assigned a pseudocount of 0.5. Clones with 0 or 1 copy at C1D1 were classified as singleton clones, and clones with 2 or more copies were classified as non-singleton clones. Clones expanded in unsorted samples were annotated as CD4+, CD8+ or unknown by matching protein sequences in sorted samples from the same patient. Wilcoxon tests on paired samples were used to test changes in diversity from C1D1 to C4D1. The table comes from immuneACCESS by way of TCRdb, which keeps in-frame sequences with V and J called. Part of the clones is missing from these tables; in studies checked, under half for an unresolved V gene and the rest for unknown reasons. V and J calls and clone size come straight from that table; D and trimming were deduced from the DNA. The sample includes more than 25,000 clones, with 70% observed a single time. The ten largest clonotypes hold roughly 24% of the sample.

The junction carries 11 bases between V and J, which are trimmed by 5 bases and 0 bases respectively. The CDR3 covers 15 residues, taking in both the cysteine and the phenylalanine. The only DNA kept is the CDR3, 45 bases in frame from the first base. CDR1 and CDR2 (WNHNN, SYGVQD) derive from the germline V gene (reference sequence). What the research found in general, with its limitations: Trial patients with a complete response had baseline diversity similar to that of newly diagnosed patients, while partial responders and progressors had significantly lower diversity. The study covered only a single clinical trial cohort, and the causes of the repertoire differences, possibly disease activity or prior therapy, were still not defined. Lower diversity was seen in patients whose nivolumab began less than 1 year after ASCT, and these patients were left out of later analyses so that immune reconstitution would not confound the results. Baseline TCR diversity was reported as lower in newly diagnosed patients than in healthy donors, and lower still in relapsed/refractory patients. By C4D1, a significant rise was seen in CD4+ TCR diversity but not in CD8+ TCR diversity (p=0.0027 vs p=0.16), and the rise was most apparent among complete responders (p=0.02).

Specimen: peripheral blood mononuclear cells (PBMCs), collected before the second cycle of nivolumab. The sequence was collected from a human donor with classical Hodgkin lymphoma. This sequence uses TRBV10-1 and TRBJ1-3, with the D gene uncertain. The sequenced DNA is TGCGCCAGCAGTCCACAGAGGCCCTCTGGAAACACCATATATTTT. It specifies CASSPQRPSGNTIYF.